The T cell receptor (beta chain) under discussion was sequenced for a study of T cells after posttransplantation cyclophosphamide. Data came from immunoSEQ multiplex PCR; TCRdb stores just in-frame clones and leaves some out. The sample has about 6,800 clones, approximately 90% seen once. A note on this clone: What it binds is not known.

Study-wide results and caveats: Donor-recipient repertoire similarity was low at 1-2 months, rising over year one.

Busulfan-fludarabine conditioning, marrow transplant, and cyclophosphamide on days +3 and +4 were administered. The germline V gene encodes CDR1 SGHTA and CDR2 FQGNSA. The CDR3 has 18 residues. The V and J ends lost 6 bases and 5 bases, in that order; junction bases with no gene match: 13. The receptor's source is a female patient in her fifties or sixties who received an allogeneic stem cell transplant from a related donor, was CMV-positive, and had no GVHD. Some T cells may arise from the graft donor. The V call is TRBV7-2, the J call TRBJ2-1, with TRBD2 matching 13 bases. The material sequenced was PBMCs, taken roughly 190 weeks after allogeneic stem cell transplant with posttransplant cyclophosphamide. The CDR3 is CASSLGTSGVPHDNEQFF. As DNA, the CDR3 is TGTGCCAGCAGTTTGGGGACTAGCGGGGTCCCGCATGACAATGAGCAGTTCTTC.